These 2 T cell receptor beta chains originate from one sample sequenced in a study of OX40 agonist ivuxolimab in advanced cancers. Method: immunoSEQ multiplex PCR; TCRdb's copy keeps in-frame clones and lacks some. The sample carries about 23,000 clones, less than 90% recorded once. Sequences were derived from CD4+ or CD8+ T cells sorted from blood, sampled in a trial of the OX40 agonist ivuxolimab. The receptor source for this set is an adult with an advanced solid tumor such as melanoma, head and neck, liver or kidney cancer.

V is TRBV10-1 and J is TRBJ2-1; 8 bases align to TRBD1. CDR1 is WNHNN, CDR2 SYGVQD, per germline (reference sequence). This CDR3 region has 15 residues. Trimming at V came to 3 bases and at J to 9 bases, leaving 10 bases not matched to a gene. CDR3 bases: TGCGCCAGCAGTGATTTCAGGGGGCGGGCGACTGAGCAGTTCTTC. Translating it yields CASSDFRGRATEQFF.

The chain couples TRBV5-1 to TRBJ2-3; D remains ambiguous. Germline assignment: CDR1 SGHRS and CDR2 YFSETQ. The ends were cut back, 4 bases at V and 2 bases at J, with 14 bases in the middle. This CDR3 contains 15 residues. CDR3 sequence (DNA): TGCGCCAGCAGCCCACTAAACACAGTCACAGATACGCAGTATTTT. Its translation: CASSPLNTVTDTQYF.